The 19 T cell receptor beta chains reported below all come from one sample, sequenced in a study of CD8 T cells in Susac syndrome. cDNA came from roughly 0.53 to 1 ug RNA primed by random hexamers. TCRdb reanalysed the immunoSEQ multiplex PCR reads using MiXCR and keeps one entry per CDR3 protein. Of some 76,000 distinct CDR3 sequences in the sample, 91% were seen once. Material: CD8+ T cells from PBMCs. The receptor set was obtained from a human donor with multiple sclerosis.

V and J are TRBV30 and TRBJ2-7; 10 bases agree with TRBD1. Looked up from germline, CDR1 is GTSNPN and CDR2 is SVGIG (reference sequence). This CDR3 comprises 15 residues. The CDR3 coding sequence is TGTGTCGCCGAGGGCGTGACAGGGGGCTTGTACGAGCAGTACTTC. As protein: CVAEGVTGGLYEQYF.

J is TRBJ2-7 and V is TRBV5-6; 9 bases match TRBD2. Trimming at V came to 4 bases and at J to 4 bases, leaving 9 bases not matched to a gene. CDR1 is SGHDT and CDR2 is YYEEEE in the germline V gene. The CDR3 extends over 15 amino acids. CDR3 nucleotides: TGTGCCAGCAGCAATACGGGGCTAGCGGGATACGAGCAGTACTTC. Its protein product is CASSNTGLAGYEQYF.

The chain carries TRBV6-2 or TRBV6-3 and TRBJ2-3; perhaps TRBD2 as D (5 bases). The V end lost 6 bases, the J end lost 5 bases, and 21 bases lay between the germline ends. The CDR3 has 16 amino acids. Germline loops: CDR1 MNHEY, CDR2 SVGEGT. The DNA of the CDR3 is TGTGCCAGCAGCCCCGATGGGAGTGGGTGGGTAGATACGCAGTATTTT. Protein product: CASSPDGSGWVDTQYF.

CDR3 protein: CASSIAVSAEAFF. CDR3 coding DNA: TGTGCCAGTAGTATTGCCGTATCCGCTGAAGCTTTCTTT. The chain carries TRBV19 and TRBJ1-1, with D hard to call. Trimming cost V 3 bases and J 6 bases, with 11 bases left between them. The CDR3 has 13 amino acids. CDR1 is LNHDA, CDR2 SQIVND, per germline (reference sequence).

This chain uses TRBV10-2 with TRBJ2-7, with TRBD2 matching over 7 bases. Per the germline V gene, CDR1 is WSHSY and CDR2 is SAAADI. This CDR3 is built from 13 residues. V lost 6 bases to trimming and J lost 2 bases; unmatched junction nucleotides: 4. CDR3 sequence: CASRSSGAYEQYF. CDR3 sequence (DNA): TGCGCCAGCAGATCTAGCGGAGCCTACGAGCAGTACTTC.

The gene calls are TRBV27 and TRBJ2-7; TRBD2 aligns across 9 bases. V dropped 2 bases and J dropped 3; count of bases not matched to a gene: 2. The CDR3 consists of 14 residues. Germline loops: CDR1 MNHEY, CDR2 SMNVEV (reference sequence). The CDR3 sequence: CASSLLAGFYEQYF. CDR3 sequence (DNA): TGTGCCAGCAGTTTACTAGCGGGGTTCTACGAGCAGTACTTC.

The gene calls are TRBV20-1 and TRBJ2-7, with a possible D match to TRBD1 (6 bases). Trimming removed 2 bases from V and 3 bases from J, with 11 bases in between. This CDR3 spans 13 amino acids. Germline assignment: CDR1 DFQATT and CDR2 SNEGSKA (reference sequence). The CDR3 spells CSARLQGYYEQYF. CDR3 bases: TGCAGTGCTAGACTACAGGGTTACTACGAGCAGTACTTC.

V and J are TRBV4-1 and TRBJ2-2; possibly TRBD1 or TRBD2 for D (5 bases each). The CDR3 consists of 16 residues. Per germline, CDR1 MGHRA and CDR2 YSYEKL. V gave up 1 base and J gave up 5 bases, with 14 bases separating them. CDR3 nucleotide sequence: TGCGCCAGCAGCCAAGTCCGGGGTACAGGAACCGGGGAGCTGTTTTTT. Protein: CASSQVRGTGTGELFF.

The chain has TRBV2 and TRBJ2-2, with unresolved D. Germline V gives CDR1 SNHLY, CDR2 FYNNEI. CDR3 length equals 13 residues. The V end lost 7 bases, the J end lost 7 bases, and 13 bases lay between the germline ends. The CDR3 region is CASILINVGELFF. DNA for the CDR3: TGTGCCAGCATTCTAATAAATGTCGGGGAGCTGTTTTTT. Full variable domain (rest looked up from reference TRBV2 and TRBJ2-2): EPEVTQTPSHQVTQMGQEVILRCVPISNHLYFYWYRQILGQKVEFLVSFYNNEISEKSEIFDDQFSVERPDGSNFTLKIRSTKLEDSAMYFCASILINVGELFFGEGSRLTVL.

Only a few counts were recorded for this clonotype. This rearrangement joins TRBV29-1 to TRBJ2-2; no clear D. Germline V gene lookup returns CDR1 SQVTM and CDR2 ANQGSEA. Trimming removed 5 bases from V and 4 bases from J, with 8 bases in between. The CDR3 sequence is 12 residues long. CDR3 sequence: CSVLQPTGELFF. CDR3 sequence (DNA): TGCAGCGTTCTGCAGCCCACCGGGGAGCTGTTTTTT.

This chain links TRBV7-7 with TRBJ2-7, with D perhaps TRBD1 (5 bases). The germline CDR1 and CDR2 sequences are SSHAT and FNYEAQ (reference sequence). Trimming took 0 bases from V and 4 from J, leaving 10 bases between them. CDR3 length: 14 residues. The CDR3 protein is CASSLAADSYEQYF. The DNA of the CDR3 is TGTGCCAGCAGCTTAGCGGCAGACAGTTACGAGCAGTACTTC.

The V call is TRBV6-2 or TRBV6-3, the J call TRBJ2-5, with 11 bases lining up with TRBD1. The CDR3 sequence is 18 residues long. Germline V lookup: CDR1 MNHEY, CDR2 SVGEGT. The J segment lost 0 bases and the V segment lost 6 bases, leaving 12 bases of the junction unmatched. CDR3 nucleotides: TGTGCCAGCAGCAACTGGGGACAGGGGGGAATGTACCAAGAGACCCAGTACTTC. Residues: CASSNWGQGGMYQETQYF.

The rearrangement uses TRBV9 and TRBJ1-2; D unresolved. Per the germline V gene, CDR1 is SGDLS and CDR2 is YYNGEE. With 4 bases removed from V and 1 base from J, the gap between germline ends came to 20 bases. The CDR3 has 17 amino acids. CDR3 protein: CASSSSLVEEYNYGYTF. The CDR3 bases are TGTGCCAGCAGCTCCTCGTTGGTGGAGGAATATAACTATGGCTACACCTTC.

This clonotype was counted a few times. J is TRBJ2-3 and V is TRBV7-6; D tentatively fits TRBD1 or TRBD2 (5 bases each). Trimming removed 1 base at V and 2 bases at J, with 7 bases between. CDR3 length: 14 residues. From germline, CDR1 is SGHVS and CDR2 FNYEAQ. This CDR3 is CASSLGGVTDTQYF. The CDR3 coding sequence is TGTGCCAGCAGCTTAGGAGGGGTCACAGATACGCAGTATTTT.

This rearrangement joins TRBV19 to TRBJ2-7; 10 bases line up with TRBD1. J lost 3 bases, V lost 7 bases, and 9 bases had no gene match. Germline V gene data show CDR1 as LNHDA and CDR2 as SQIVND (reference sequence). The CDR3 loop spans 15 amino acids. The CDR3 is CASMASGTGVYEQYF. The CDR3, as DNA: TGTGCCAGTATGGCTTCCGGGACAGGGGTCTACGAGCAGTACTTC.

J is TRBJ1-3 and V is TRBV29-1, with D possibly being TRBD1 (5 bases). V lost 1 base, J lost 0 bases, and 10 bases lay in between. The germline V gene encodes CDR1 SQVTM and CDR2 ANQGSEA. The CDR3 loop spans 15 amino acids. CDR3 protein: CSVEGGTTSGNTIYF. The CDR3 DNA is TGCAGCGTTGAAGGGGGCACTACCTCTGGAAACACCATATATTTT. Using reference TRBV29-1 and TRBJ1-3 for the parts outside the CDR3, the full variable domain is SAVISQKPSRDICQRGTSLTIQCQVDSQVTMMFWYRQQPGQSLTLIATANQGSEATYESGFVIDKFPISRPNLTFSTLTVSNMSPEDSSIYLCSVEGGTTSGNTIYFGEGSWLTVV.

This clonotype was seen a few times. V gene TRBV9 combines with J gene TRBJ1-4; 8 bases match TRBD1. V lost 3 bases to trimming and J lost 3 bases; unmatched junction nucleotides: 4. There are 15 residues in the CDR3. Germline V gene sequence: CDR1 SGDLS, CDR2 YYNGEE. The CDR3 loop is CASSAGQGANEKLFF. The DNA of the CDR3 is TGTGCCAGCAGCGCAGGACAGGGAGCTAATGAAAAACTGTTTTTT.

The rearrangement joins TRBV27 to TRBJ2-7, with D possibly matching TRBD1 (6 bases). The germline CDR1 and CDR2 sequences are MNHEY and SMNVEV (reference sequence). This CDR3 is 13 amino acids long. The V end lost 6 bases, the J end lost 3 bases, and 12 bases lay between the germline ends. CDR3 in DNA: TGTGCCAGCAGCAGGGGTGTACTCTACGAGCAGTACTTC. Protein: CASSRGVLYEQYF.

This clonotype occurred once. The rearrangement joins TRBV11-2 to TRBJ1-4, with D hard to call. The CDR3 covers 14 residues. Germline V gives CDR1 SGHAT, CDR2 FQNNGV. V dropped 5 bases and J dropped 0 bases, with 7 bases sitting between them. The CDR3 DNA follows: TGTGCCAGCAGCGTAGGATCAACTAATGAAAAACTGTTTTTT. It translates to CASSVGSTNEKLFF. The entire variable domain, with the rest obtained from reference TRBV11-2 and TRBJ1-4, is as follows: EAGVAQSPRYKIIEKRQSVAFWCNPISGHATLYWYQQILGQGPKLLIQFQNNGVVDDSQLPKDRFSAERLKGVDSTLKIQPAKLEDSAVYLCASSVGSTNEKLFFGSGTQLSVL.